The source of this T cell receptor beta chain is a study of blood T cell repertoires in COVID-19. Turning to the study itself: COVID-19 samples from acute and convalescent phases originated in the United States, Italy and Spain. From T cells, B-cell-depleted T cells, or PBMCs came the material, which was cDNA or gDNA.

Original data processing: Reference gene primer amplification gave nucleated cell count estimates. Clones were read by immunoSEQ multiplex PCR, and TCRdb kept only the in-frame ones, dropping some. The V and J calls and clone size were taken over from that table, and D and trimming were inferred from the DNA. This repertoire shows approximately 36,000 clones, roughly 90% found once; its top ten account for 20% to 25%. CDR1 LNHDA and CDR2 SQIVND come from the germline V gene (reference sequence). The CDR3 sequence is 16 residues long. V lost 7 bases and J 2 bases, leaving 17 bases between the germline ends.

Specimen: peripheral blood. The chain uses TRBV19 and TRBJ2-2, with D possibly matching TRBD2 (5 bases). This clonotype originated in a man in his fifties or sixties with active or convalescent COVID-19. The CDR3 DNA is TGTGCCAGTACCGACTTCCCTGGACTTAACACCGGGGAGCTGTTTTTT. This sequence encodes CASTDFPGLNTGELFF.